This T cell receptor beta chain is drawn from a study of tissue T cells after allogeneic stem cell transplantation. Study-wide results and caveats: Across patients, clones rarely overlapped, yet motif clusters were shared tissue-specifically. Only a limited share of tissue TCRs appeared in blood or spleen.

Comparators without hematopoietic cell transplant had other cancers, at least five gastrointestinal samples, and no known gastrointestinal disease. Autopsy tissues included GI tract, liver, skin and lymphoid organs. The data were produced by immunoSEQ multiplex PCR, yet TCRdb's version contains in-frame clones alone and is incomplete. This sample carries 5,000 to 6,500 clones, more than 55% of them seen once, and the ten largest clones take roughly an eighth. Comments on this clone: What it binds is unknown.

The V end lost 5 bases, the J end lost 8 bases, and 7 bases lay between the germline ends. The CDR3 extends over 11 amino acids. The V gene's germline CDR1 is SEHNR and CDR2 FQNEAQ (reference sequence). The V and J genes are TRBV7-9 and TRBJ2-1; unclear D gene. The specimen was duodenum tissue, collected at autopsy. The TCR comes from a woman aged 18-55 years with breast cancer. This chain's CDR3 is CASSPADEQFF. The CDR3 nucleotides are TGTGCCAGCAGCCCCGCGGATGAGCAGTTCTTC.